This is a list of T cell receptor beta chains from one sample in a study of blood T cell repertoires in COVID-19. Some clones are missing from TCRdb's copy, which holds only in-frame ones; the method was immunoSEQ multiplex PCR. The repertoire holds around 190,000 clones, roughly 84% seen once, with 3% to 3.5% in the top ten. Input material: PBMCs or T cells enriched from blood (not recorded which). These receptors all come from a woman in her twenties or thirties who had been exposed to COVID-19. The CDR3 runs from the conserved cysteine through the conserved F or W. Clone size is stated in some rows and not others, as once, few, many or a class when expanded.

cdr3_aa: CASGGGMGNTIYF; clone_size: once; j_call: TRBJ1-3; v_call: TRBV4-1
cdr3_aa: CASSIAVRRTEAFF; clone_size: NA; j_call: TRBJ1-1; v_call: TRBV19
cdr3_aa: CASSSLDLAGDPDTQYF; clone_size: once; j_call: TRBJ2-3; v_call: TRBV5-6
cdr3_aa: CASSQDRLNTEAFF; clone_size: NA; j_call: TRBJ1-1; v_call: TRBV4-2
cdr3_aa: CASSIPQGTNEKLFF; clone_size: NA; j_call: TRBJ1-4; v_call: TRBV5-1
cdr3_aa: CASSGSNEKLFF; clone_size: once; j_call: TRBJ1-4; v_call: TRBV19
cdr3_aa: CASIDSEDATNEKLFF; clone_size: NA; j_call: TRBJ1-4; v_call: TRBV19
cdr3_aa: CASSFRGSNQPQHF; clone_size: NA; j_call: TRBJ1-5; v_call: TRBV5-4
cdr3_aa: CASSLVGGGNNEQFF; clone_size: NA; j_call: TRBJ2-1; v_call: TRBV7-8
cdr3_aa: CASSNTGNYGYTF; clone_size: NA; j_call: TRBJ1-2; v_call: TRBV9
cdr3_aa: CASSTAGGPPDTQYF; clone_size: NA; j_call: TRBJ2-3; v_call: TRBV7-8
cdr3_aa: CASSIGGTGVGYTF; clone_size: NA; j_call: TRBJ1-2; v_call: TRBV19
cdr3_aa: CASSPLPGNQPQHF; clone_size: NA; j_call: TRBJ1-5; v_call: TRBV18
cdr3_aa: CASRSLQGGEKLFF; clone_size: NA; j_call: TRBJ1-4; v_call: TRBV19
cdr3_aa: CASSSDRGAHMNTEAFF; clone_size: NA; j_call: TRBJ1-1; v_call: TRBV27
cdr3_aa: CASSLKRGTSEQYF; clone_size: once; j_call: TRBJ2-7; v_call: TRBV7-2
cdr3_aa: CASSIAGGGQPQHF; clone_size: NA; j_call: TRBJ1-5; v_call: TRBV19
cdr3_aa: CASSHPPGRRDTEAFF; clone_size: NA; j_call: TRBJ1-1; v_call: TRBV7-9
cdr3_aa: CASSYPPGNTYF; clone_size: few; j_call: TRBJ2-7; v_call: TRBV6-5
cdr3_aa: CSASHLQGNTEAFF; clone_size: NA; j_call: TRBJ1-1; v_call: TRBV20-1